One and the same sample provided the 17 T cell receptor beta chains below, sequenced in a study of shared clonotypes between healthy human individuals. Assay used: immunoSEQ multiplex PCR; TCRdb lists only in-frame clones, some missing. The repertoire consists of over a million clones, with roughly 95% occurring once and the leading ten covering approximately 1%. The specimen was naive CD4+ T cells sorted from blood. The subset was: CD45RA+ positively selected. These TCRs come from a man aged 25-45 years in good health.

This rearrangement joins TRBV4-3 to TRBJ2-3, with D possibly TRBD1 on 5 matching bases. Trimming took off 0 bases at V and 9 bases at J, with 13 bases between the two ends. The CDR3 is made up of 14 amino acids. The germline V gene encodes CDR1 LGHNA and CDR2 YSLEER. DNA for the CDR3: TGCGCCAGCAGCCAAGACCGGGTTGGGGCGACGCAGTATTTT. This gives the protein CASSQDRVGATQYF.

The chain combines TRBV7-2 with TRBJ2-1, with TRBD2 as a possible D gene (6 bases). The CDR3 runs 16 residues. The germline V and J ends were trimmed by 3 bases and 0 bases, with 12 bases remaining between them. Germline lookup yields CDR1 SGHTA and CDR2 FQGNSA. The CDR3 DNA reads TGTGCCAGCAGCTTCACCGGGACTTACTCCTACAATGAGCAGTTCTTC. Protein product: CASSFTGTYSYNEQFF. Full variable domain (remainder filled in from reference TRBV7-2 and TRBJ2-1): GAGVSQSPSNKVTEKGKDVELRCDPISGHTALYWYRQSLGQGLEFLIYFQGNSAPDKSGLPSDRFSAERTGGSVSTLTIQRTQQEDSAVYLCASSFTGTYSYNEQFFGPGTRLTVL.

In regard to this clone: In the same sample, other DNA sequences code for this CDR3. The CDR3, as DNA: TGTGCCAGCAGCTTAGCCGGTGGAAGTTACGAGCAGTACTTC. It is translated as CASSLAGGSYEQYF. This chain joins TRBV7-9 and TRBJ2-7, with D unresolved. The CDR3 length is 14 residues. V was trimmed by 0 bases and J by 4 bases, leaving 10 bases between them. The germline V gene encodes CDR1 SEHNR and CDR2 FQNEAQ (reference sequence).

This chain uses TRBV6-6 with TRBJ1-4; D unclear. Germline CDR1 MNHNY, CDR2 SVGAGI (reference sequence). Trimming took 6 bases from V and 7 from J, leaving 15 bases between them. The CDR3 has 14 amino acids. The CDR3 spells CASSDWGQSEKLFF. The CDR3 nucleotides read TGTGCCAGCAGCGACTGGGGTCAGAGTGAAAAACTGTTTTTT.

The V and J genes are TRBV4-1 and TRBJ1-5; the match to TRBD1 covers 7 bases. CDR1 is MGHRA, CDR2 YSYEKL, per germline. The CDR3 extends over 16 amino acids. Germline trimming cut 8 bases from V and 11 bases from J; bases unmatched to any gene: 21. CDR3 sequence (DNA): TGCGCCAGCGCTCTCCAAGGGGGCGCGGCAATCACGGCCCAGCATTTT. Its protein is CASALQGGAAITAQHF.

The V gene is TRBV7-6, the J gene TRBJ2-7; D is undetermined. V lost 5 bases, J lost 5 bases, and 13 bases lay in between. The germline gives CDR1 SGHVS, CDR2 FNYEAQ. CDR3 length: 13 residues. The CDR3 sequence: CASSPGPSDEQYF. The CDR3 nucleotides read TGTGCCAGCAGCCCGGGCCCCTCGGACGAGCAGTACTTC.

The CDR3 coding sequence is TGTGCCAGCTCACCCTTGGACAGGGAGTCAACCCAGTACTTC. It is translated as CASSPLDRESTQYF. The gene calls are TRBV18 and TRBJ2-5; 8 bases agree with TRBD1. Losses at the gene ends were 3 bases for V and 8 bases for J; bases not matched to a gene: 8. The CDR3 covers 14 residues. The germline CDR1 and CDR2 sequences are KGHSH and LQKENI.

The chain uses TRBV10-3 and TRBJ2-1; D perhaps matches TRBD2 (7 bases). This CDR3 is 13 amino acids long. Germline V gene data show CDR1 as ENHRY and CDR2 as SYGVKD. Trimming removed 10 bases from V and 5 bases from J, with 15 bases in between. In DNA form, the CDR3 reads TGTGCCACGGGGGGCAGGCCTGACAATGAGCAGTTCTTC. Its protein is CATGGRPDNEQFF.

The chain carries TRBV6-1 and TRBJ2-5, with TRBD1 matching over 7 bases. Germline lookup yields CDR1 MNHNS and CDR2 SASEGT. This CDR3 has 15 residues. Trimming cost V 5 bases and J 5 bases; bases outside gene matches: 11. The CDR3, as DNA: TGTGCCAGCAGTCGAACAGGGGTATCGTTGGAGACCCAGTACTTC. It translates to CASSRTGVSLETQYF.

The chain is built from TRBV9 and TRBJ2-1, with D possibly being TRBD2 (6 bases). The V and J ends lost 4 bases and 6 bases respectively, with 14 bases between them. Germline V gene lookup returns CDR1 SGDLS and CDR2 YYNGEE. This CDR3 region has 14 residues. The chain's CDR3 is CASSPYGSGNEQFF. As DNA, the CDR3 is TGTGCCAGCAGCCCTTACGGGAGCGGCAATGAGCAGTTCTTC.

CDR3 protein: CASKTSVLSSYNEQFF. CDR3 sequence (DNA): TGTGCCAGCAAGACTAGCGTCTTGAGCTCCTACAATGAGCAGTTCTTC. This rearrangement joins TRBV28 to TRBJ2-1; 8 nucleotides align to TRBD2. Germline V gene lookup returns CDR1 MDHEN and CDR2 SYDVKM. V trimming: 7 bases; J trimming: 0 bases; junction bases outside the gene matches: 8. This CDR3 region has 16 residues.

The rearrangement joins TRBV6-6 to TRBJ2-3; TRBD1 matches at 10 bases. J was trimmed by 7 bases and V by 5 bases; bases with no gene match: 12. CDR3 size: 16 residues. CDR1 is MNHNY, CDR2 SVGAGI, per germline (reference sequence). CDR3 sequence reads: CASSTGQGTIQNTQYF. The CDR3 DNA follows: TGTGCCAGCAGTACGGGACAGGGGACTATTCAAAATACGCAGTATTTT.

The count of this clone is one. The chain combines TRBV7-2 with TRBJ2-3; D might be TRBD2 (5 bases). Germline V gene sequence: CDR1 SGHTA, CDR2 FQGNSA. Trimming removed 2 bases at V and 3 bases at J, with 12 bases between. The CDR3 totals 15 residues. The CDR3 is CASSLSPSQTDTQYF. In nucleotides, the CDR3 is TGTGCCAGCAGCTTATCCCCTAGCCAGACAGATACGCAGTATTTT.

V is TRBV11-2 and J is TRBJ2-1; D remains ambiguous. The V gene lost 6 bases and the J gene lost 8 bases, with 11 bases spanning the gap. Germline V gene lookup returns CDR1 SGHAT and CDR2 FQNNGV. The CDR3 contains 12 residues. The CDR3 protein is CASRPFGDEQFF. CDR3 DNA: TGTGCCAGCAGACCTTTCGGTGATGAGCAGTTCTTC.

This clone occurred a few times. The chain is built from TRBV30 and TRBJ1-4; D not certain. Germline CDR1 GTSNPN, CDR2 SVGIG (reference sequence). There are 12 residues in the CDR3. Trimming removed 8 bases at V and 5 bases at J, with 12 bases between. CDR3 in DNA: TGTGCCGCCGGACTGCTGAATGAAAAACTGTTTTTT. This codes for CAAGLLNEKLFF.

The chain is built from TRBV4-1 and TRBJ1-5, with D possibly being TRBD1 (5 bases). V lost 10 bases and J 6 bases, leaving 13 bases between the germline ends. The germline CDR1 and CDR2 sequences are MGHRA and YSYEKL. CDR3 length: 12 residues. The CDR3 nucleotides read TGCGCCACTCGGTTGGGGGGTCAGCCCCAGCATTTT. Protein product: CATRLGGQPQHF.

The chain employs TRBV7-8 and TRBJ1-3; D remains ambiguous. The CDR3 runs to 13 residues. Looked up from germline, CDR1 is SGHVS and CDR2 is FQNEAQ. V gave up 8 bases and J gave up 0 bases, with 8 bases separating them. The DNA for the CDR3 is TGTGCCAGCCTGCGGGGCTCTGGAAACACCATATATTTT. Encoded protein: CASLRGSGNTIYF.